This T cell receptor beta chain originates from a study of regulatory T cells in long-lasting Graves disease. The CDR3 is 17 residues long. Germline-derived CDR1 and CDR2 are LNHDA and SQIVND (reference sequence). The V end was cut by 4 bases, the J end by 1 base, with 14 bases between. Time point of the sample: newly diagnosed GD, antithyroid drugs for less than 3 months. Extracted PBMC RNA gave rise to the TCR library. Study observations and caveats: Lower TCR diversity characterized persistent Graves' patients relative to newly diagnosed patients. Newly diagnosed disease favored TRBV20-1 and TRBJ2-1 over persistent disease.

This clonotype came up many times. What it recognizes is unknown. Arm-PCR of CDR3 regions with iRepertoire HTBI primers generated TCR beta libraries. In TCRdb, the multiplex PCR reads were re-called with MiXCR into one record per CDR3 protein. The repertoire holds hundreds of thousands of distinct CDR3 sequences, with around an eighth as singletons. The data were also submitted as part of a second study, on T cells in Graves' hyperthyroidism and ophthalmopathy.

The gene calls are TRBV19 and TRBJ2-6; D possibly matches TRBD1 or TRBD2 (5 bases each). Sequencing used peripheral blood mononuclear cells (PBMCs), obtained at new diagnosis, from a patient treated with antithyroid drugs. This sequence originates from a man aged 25-40 years with Graves disease. The DNA of the CDR3 is TGTGCCAGTAGTACCTGGGACCTGCAGTCTGGGGCCAACGTCCTGACTTTC. Its protein product is CASSTWDLQSGANVLTF.